These 12 T cell receptor beta chains were sequenced from one sample in a study of cytomegalovirus exposure and HLA in healthy donors. In the PCR, 60 Vbeta and 13 Jbeta primers were used. The data were produced by immunoSEQ multiplex PCR, yet TCRdb's version contains in-frame clones alone and is incomplete. The table shows more than 200,000 clones, with 70% occurring only once. The specimen was PBMCs. The receptor source for this set is a man in his forties in good health and CMV-seropositive.

Details on this clone: Other nucleotide sequences in the sample specify the same CDR3. The genes are TRBV6-1 and TRBJ1-4, with D perhaps matching TRBD1 (6 bases). The V and J ends lost 1 base and 4 bases respectively, with 10 bases between them. Germline CDR1 and CDR2: MNHNS and SASEGT. The CDR3 runs 15 residues. Here the CDR3 reads CASSEGTGLNEKLFF. CDR3 nucleotides: TGTGCCAGCAGTGAAGGAACAGGGCTTAATGAAAAACTGTTTTTT.

This sequence joins TRBV5-1 and TRBJ2-2, with 7 positions matching TRBD2. The germline V gene encodes CDR1 SGHRS and CDR2 YFSETQ. This CDR3 is 14 amino acids long. The trim removed 0 bases at V and 7 bases at J, leaving 3 bases unmatched. For the CDR3, the DNA is TGCGCCAGCAGCTTGGGGCTAGCGGTCGGGGAGCTGTTTTTT. Protein: CASSLGLAVGELFF.

The J gene is TRBJ1-1, the V gene TRBV5-1; no clear D. Germline V lookup: CDR1 SGHRS, CDR2 YFSETQ. The CDR3 loop spans 17 amino acids. The ends were cut back, 1 base at V and 1 base at J, with 17 bases in the middle. In DNA, the CDR3 is TGCGCCAGCAGCTTGCGGACGGTGAGCCGGGGGAACACTGAAGCTTTCTTT. The encoded protein is CASSLRTVSRGNTEAFF.

The chain employs TRBV10-3 and TRBJ1-5; TRBD1 matches at 7 bases. V gave up 5 bases and J gave up 2 bases; unmatched junction bases: 3. This CDR3 region has 14 residues. Germline values: CDR1 ENHRY, CDR2 SYGVKD. The DNA of the CDR3 is TGTGCCATCAGTAATACAGGGGGCAATCAGCCCCAGCATTTT. Encoded protein: CAISNTGGNQPQHF.

This sequence joins TRBV19 and TRBJ2-5; TRBD2 is a possible D gene (6 bases). V was clipped by 3 bases and J by 2 bases, with 16 bases between them. The germline gives CDR1 LNHDA, CDR2 SQIVND (reference sequence). The CDR3 is 16 amino acids. DNA for the CDR3: TGTGCCAGTAGTATTCTTGGTGTAGCGGCACAAGAGACCCAGTACTTC. Encoded protein: CASSILGVAAQETQYF.

A remark on this clone: Other DNA sequences from this sample encode an identical CDR3 as well. The chain is built from TRBV5-4 and TRBJ1-2; possibly TRBD1 for D (6 bases). The CDR3 is 15 amino acids. Trimming left V 0 bases short and J 0 bases short, with 9 bases between. CDR1 is SGHNT and CDR2 is YYREEE in the germline V gene (reference sequence). DNA of the CDR3: TGTGCCAGCAGCTTGGGACAGGTGGCTAACTATGGCTACACCTTC. It is translated as CASSLGQVANYGYTF.

For this clone: In the same sample, other DNA sequences code for this CDR3. This chain links TRBV6-5 with TRBJ2-7; 12 bases map to TRBD2. This CDR3 has 15 amino acids. Germline lookup yields CDR1 MNHEY and CDR2 SVGAGI. After removal of 9 bases from V and 1 base from J, the junction contained 7 bases not matched to a gene. The CDR3 spells CASGSTSGGSYEQYF. Written as DNA, the CDR3 is TGTGCCAGTGGTTCAACTAGCGGGGGGTCCTACGAGCAGTACTTC.

This chain links TRBV2 with TRBJ2-1; the match to TRBD2 covers 8 bases. The CDR3 covers 16 residues. Germline values: CDR1 SNHLY, CDR2 FYNNEI. The V and J ends lost 1 base and 1 base, in that order; junction bases with no gene match: 3. CDR3 loop: CASSEVERGSYNEQFF. CDR3 bases: TGTGCCAGCAGTGAAGTCGAGCGGGGGTCCTACAATGAGCAGTTCTTC.

The chain joins TRBV7-9 to TRBJ1-5; D is unclear. The V end was cut by 5 bases, the J end by 0 bases, with 5 bases between. Germline V lookup: CDR1 SEHNR, CDR2 FQNEAQ (reference sequence). CDR3 length equals 13 residues. CDR3 nucleotides: TGTGCCAGCAGCCCTAATAGCAATCAGCCCCAGCATTTT. Translation: CASSPNSNQPQHF. The complete variable domain, with remaining parts taken from reference TRBV7-9 and TRBJ1-5, reads DTGVSQNPRHKITKRGQNVTFRCDPISEHNRLYWYRQTLGQGPEFLTYFQNEAQLEKSRLLSDRFSAERPKGSFSTLEIQRTEQGDSAMYLCASSPNSNQPQHFGDGTRLSIL.

This clone turned up a few times. The chain combines TRBV18 with TRBJ1-1; tentative D call: TRBD1 (6 bases). Trimming cost V 3 bases and J 5 bases, with 13 bases left between them. This CDR3 is 14 amino acids long. The germline CDR1 and CDR2 sequences are KGHSH and LQKENI. The CDR3: CASSPFPGETEAFF. Here the CDR3 DNA reads TGTGCCAGCTCACCCTTCCCAGGGGAGACTGAAGCTTTCTTT.

This clone has a handful of counts. This chain uses TRBV5-1 with TRBJ2-1; 7 bases align to TRBD1. There are 15 residues in the CDR3. Losses at the gene ends were 0 bases for V and 8 bases for J; bases not matched to a gene: 8. CDR1 and CDR2 from the germline V gene are SGHRS and YFSETQ. The chain's CDR3 is CASSLVSGGNHEQFF. CDR3 sequence (DNA): TGCGCCAGCAGCTTGGTGTCAGGGGGAAATCATGAGCAGTTCTTC.

The DNA for the CDR3 is TGTGCCACCAGCGGGGGAGGAGACAGATTCTACGAGCAGTACTTC. Translation: CATSGGGDRFYEQYF. The chain carries TRBV15 and TRBJ2-7, with D tentatively TRBD2 (6 bases). The V and J ends lost 5 bases and 3 bases respectively, with 17 bases between them. Per the germline V gene, CDR1 is LNHNV and CDR2 is YYDKDF (reference sequence). The CDR3 totals 15 residues.